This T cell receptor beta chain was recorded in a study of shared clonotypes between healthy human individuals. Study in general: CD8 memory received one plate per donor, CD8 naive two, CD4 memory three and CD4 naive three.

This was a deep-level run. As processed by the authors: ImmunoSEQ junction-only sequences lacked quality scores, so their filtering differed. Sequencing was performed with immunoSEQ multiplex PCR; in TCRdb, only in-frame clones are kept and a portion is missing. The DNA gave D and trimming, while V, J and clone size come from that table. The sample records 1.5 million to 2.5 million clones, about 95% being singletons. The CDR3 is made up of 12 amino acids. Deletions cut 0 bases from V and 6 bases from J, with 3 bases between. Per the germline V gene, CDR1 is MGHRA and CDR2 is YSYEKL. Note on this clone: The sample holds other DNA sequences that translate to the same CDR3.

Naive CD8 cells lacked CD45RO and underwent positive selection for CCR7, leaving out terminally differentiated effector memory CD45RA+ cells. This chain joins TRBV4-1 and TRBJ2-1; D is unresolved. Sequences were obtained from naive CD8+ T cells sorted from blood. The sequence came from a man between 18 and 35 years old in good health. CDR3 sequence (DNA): TGCGCCAGCAGCCAAGATCTCAATGAGCAGTTCTTC. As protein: CASSQDLNEQFF.